Listed here are 21 T cell receptor beta chains from one sample, sequenced in a study of OX40 agonist ivuxolimab in advanced cancers. Profiled with immunoSEQ multiplex PCR; TCRdb holds only in-frame clones, not every one. The table includes 30,000 to 45,000 clones, 88% detected once. Here the sequenced sample was CD4+ or CD8+ T cells sorted from blood, taken in a trial of the OX40 agonist ivuxolimab. These receptors were obtained from an adult with an advanced solid tumor such as melanoma, head and neck, liver or kidney cancer.

The V and J genes are TRBV10-2 and TRBJ2-1; D gene uncertain. The CDR3 spans 15 residues. Germline V lookup: CDR1 WSHSY, CDR2 SAAADI. The V end lost 2 bases, the J end lost 4 bases, and 12 bases lay between the germline ends. The CDR3 bases are TGCGCCAGCAGTGAGGAGACTCAGGTTTACAATGAGCAGTTCTTC. Amino acid sequence: CASSEETQVYNEQFF.

V gene TRBV5-1 combines with J gene TRBJ2-1; D possibly corresponds to TRBD2 (5 bases). Germline CDR1 reads SGHRS; CDR2 reads YFSETQ. Between the trimmed V and J ends, which lost 2 bases and 9 bases, there was a span of 15 bases. This CDR3 contains 14 residues. In DNA, the CDR3 is TGCGCCAGCAGCTTCTTCTTCGACGGGATTGAGCAGTTCTTC. This encodes CASSFFFDGIEQFF.

The V gene is TRBV7-3, the J gene TRBJ2-1; D gene uncertain. With 4 bases removed from V and 4 bases from J, the gap between germline ends came to 14 bases. Germline CDR1 is SGHTA and CDR2 is FQGTGA. The CDR3 is 15 residues long. The DNA for the CDR3 is TGTGCCAGCAGCTCCCCTGGTTCGGTATACAATGAGCAGTTCTTC. It is translated as CASSSPGSVYNEQFF.

A single count supports this clone. The rearrangement joins TRBV4-1 to TRBJ1-6; D unclear. This CDR3 contains 15 residues. V gave up 1 base and J gave up 7 bases, with 11 bases separating them. Germline CDR1 and CDR2: MGHRA and YSYEKL. CDR3 residues: CASSQVNNLNSPLHF. As DNA, the CDR3 is TGCGCCAGCAGCCAAGTCAATAACCTCAATTCACCCCTCCACTTT.

The chain combines TRBV30 with TRBJ1-4; D not certain. Trimming cost V 4 bases and J 4 bases, with 19 bases left between them. CDR1 and CDR2 from the germline V gene are GTSNPN and SVGIG (reference sequence). This CDR3 has 16 amino acids. The CDR3 DNA reads TGTGCCTGGACTCCCCGAAAGGGCGCCGGTAATGAAAAACTGTTTTTT. Translating gives CAWTPRKGAGNEKLFF.

The rearrangement uses TRBV11-2 and TRBJ2-3; D may be TRBD2 (7 bases). The V end was cut by 5 bases, the J end by 5 bases, with 29 bases between. The germline gives CDR1 SGHAT, CDR2 FQNNGV. This CDR3 is built from 19 residues. This CDR3 is CASSRSGMMGAGVIDTQYF. In DNA form, the CDR3 reads TGTGCCAGCAGCCGATCGGGAATGATGGGGGCGGGGGTAATAGATACGCAGTATTTT.

The chain combines TRBV16 with TRBJ1-1, with 7 nucleotides matching TRBD1. This CDR3 comprises 13 residues. Germline V CDR1 and CDR2: KGHSY, FQNENV. Trimming at V came to 4 bases and at J to 1 base, leaving 0 bases not matched to a gene. The CDR3 here is CASSRQGNTEAFF. The CDR3 DNA reads as TGTGCCAGCAGCCGACAGGGGAACACTGAAGCTTTCTTT.

V and J are TRBV28 and TRBJ2-1, with D unresolved. This CDR3 has 16 amino acids. The germline V and J ends were trimmed by 8 bases and 5 bases, with 22 bases remaining between them. CDR1 and CDR2 (germline): MDHEN, SYDVKM. DNA of the CDR3: TGTGCCAGCTCTCCCCTTAAGTTTCTGGGGAACAATGAGCAGTTCTTC. It codes for CASSPLKFLGNNEQFF.

This sequence joins TRBV25-1 and TRBJ1-5, with a possible D match to TRBD1 (6 bases). Germline V gene sequence: CDR1 MGHDK, CDR2 SYGVNS. Between the trimmed V and J ends, which lost 7 bases and 7 bases, there was a span of 23 bases. The length of the CDR3 is 16 residues. The CDR3 DNA is TGTGCCAGCAAAGGGGGACGGCCCTTACCAACGCAGCCCCAGCATTTT. Translated: CASKGGRPLPTQPQHF. The entire variable domain, with the rest obtained from reference TRBV25-1 and TRBJ1-5, is as follows: EADIYQTPRYLVIGTGKKITLECSQTMGHDKMYWYQQDPGMELHLIHYSYGVNSTEKGDLSSESTVSRIRTEHFPLTLESARPSHTSQYLCASKGGRPLPTQPQHFGDGTRLSIL.

V usage is TRBV5-6 and J usage is TRBJ2-7; D is unresolved. The germline gives CDR1 SGHDT, CDR2 YYEEEE. Trimming stripped 0 bases from V and 3 bases from J, with 16 bases between. CDR3 length: 16 amino acids. In DNA, the CDR3 is TGTGCCAGCAGCTTGGGGTCGAGAGCCCCTCACTACGAGCAGTACTTC. Its translation is CASSLGSRAPHYEQYF.

This chain uses TRBV27 with TRBJ1-1; 10 bases line up with TRBD1. V was pared by 4 bases and J by 9 bases, with 8 bases of the junction left unmatched. Germline-derived CDR1 and CDR2 are MNHEY and SMNVEV (reference sequence). The CDR3 sequence is 14 residues long. The CDR3 spells CASSSPLTGGKAFF. CDR3 DNA: TGTGCCAGCAGTTCCCCATTGACAGGGGGCAAAGCTTTCTTT.

The chain uses TRBV28 and TRBJ1-5; a weak D match, TRBD1 (5 bases). Germline CDR1 MDHEN, CDR2 SYDVKM. The V end was cut by 3 bases, the J end by 4 bases, with 16 bases between. The length of the CDR3 is 16 residues. The DNA for the CDR3 is TGTGCCAGCAGTTTCGGATCAGGGCGGGGAAATCAGCCCCAGCATTTT. Its protein is CASSFGSGRGNQPQHF.

The chain is built from TRBV5-1 and TRBJ2-3; D is perhaps TRBD1 or TRBD2 (5 bases each). This CDR3 has 15 amino acids. Trimming took 4 bases from V and 4 from J, leaving 16 bases between them. CDR1 and CDR2 from the germline V gene are SGHRS and YFSETQ. The CDR3 loop is CASSQWDPQADTQYF. The CDR3 bases are TGCGCCAGCAGCCAATGGGACCCTCAGGCAGATACGCAGTATTTT.

In its sample, this clone was seen once. The chain couples TRBV27 to TRBJ2-3, with TRBD2 identical over 7 bases. The germline V gene encodes CDR1 MNHEY and CDR2 SMNVEV (reference sequence). CDR3 length: 15 amino acids. V lost 4 bases and J lost 8; bases outside the gene matches: 12. This CDR3 reads CASSWGGRRSGTQYF. The CDR3 coding sequence is TGTGCCAGCAGTTGGGGGGGTAGGCGGTCGGGTACGCAGTATTTT.

This rearrangement joins TRBV6-4 to TRBJ1-1; D unclear. This CDR3 comprises 13 residues. Germline V CDR1 and CDR2: MRHNA, SNTAGT. V shed 5 bases and J shed 4 bases, with 11 bases lying between them. The CDR3 protein is CASSSHRGTEAFF. DNA of the CDR3: TGTGCCAGCAGTTCCCACCGGGGCACTGAAGCTTTCTTT.

J is TRBJ2-2 and V is TRBV7-9; 9 nucleotides match TRBD1. This CDR3 has 17 residues. V dropped 5 bases and J dropped 7; count of bases not matched to a gene: 14. Germline CDR1 reads SEHNR; CDR2 reads FQNEAQ (reference sequence). CDR3 residues: CASSQPPGTGKGGELFF. In DNA, the CDR3 is TGTGCCAGCAGCCAACCGCCCGGGACAGGGAAAGGCGGGGAGCTGTTTTTT.

The V call is TRBV6-1, the J call TRBJ1-1; 7 nucleotides agree with TRBD1. The CDR3 extends over 14 amino acids. With V trimmed by 6 bases and J by 6 bases, 10 bases remained unmatched. Germline CDR1 and CDR2: MNHNS and SASEGT. The CDR3 nucleotides read TGTGCCAGCAGATCTACTAGGGGGCCGGCTGAAGCTTTCTTT. Protein: CASRSTRGPAEAFF.

The J gene is TRBJ2-2, the V gene TRBV2; D unclear. The V and J ends lost 6 bases and 0 bases respectively, with 11 bases between them. CDR1 and CDR2 (germline): SNHLY, FYNNEI. The CDR3 is made up of 15 amino acids. The CDR3 bases are TGTGCCAGCAGCCCCCACAGTGCGAACACCGGGGAGCTGTTTTTT. Encoded protein: CASSPHSANTGELFF.

V gene TRBV5-1 combines with J gene TRBJ1-1; 9 bases are shared with TRBD1. The CDR3 has 14 amino acids. From germline, CDR1 is SGHRS and CDR2 YFSETQ. V lost 6 bases, J lost 3 bases, and 6 bases stayed unmatched. CDR3 loop: CASTWDRADTEAFF. CDR3 DNA sequence: TGCGCCAGCACCTGGGACAGGGCCGACACTGAAGCTTTCTTT. Looking up the rest from reference TRBV5-1 and TRBJ1-1 gives the full variable domain: KAGVTQTPRYLIKTRGQQVTLSCSPISGHRSVSWYQQTPGQGLQFLFEYFSETQRNKGNFPGRFSGRQFSNSRSEMNVSTLELGDSALYLCASTWDRADTEAFFGQGTRLTVV.

The V call is TRBV6-5, the J call TRBJ1-2, with 11 nucleotides matching TRBD1. Germline CDR1 MNHEY, CDR2 SVGAGI. With 2 bases clipped from V and 4 bases from J, the junction kept 0 bases outside the gene matches. The CDR3 totals 14 residues. This CDR3 reads CASSYGTGGYGYTF. Here the CDR3 DNA reads TGTGCCAGCAGTTACGGGACAGGGGGCTATGGCTACACCTTC.

V is TRBV6-5 and J is TRBJ1-1, with D possibly TRBD1 on 5 matching bases. From germline, CDR1 is MNHEY and CDR2 SVGAGI. The CDR3 sequence is 13 residues long. Trimming shortened V by 4 bases and J by 7 bases, and 13 bases separated the two germline ends. The DNA of the CDR3 is TGTGCCAGCAGTTCCGGGGGGGTTTTTGAAGCTTTCTTT. It encodes CASSSGGVFEAFF.